What follows are 18 T cell receptor beta chains derived from one specimen sequenced in a study of early T cells in non-severe SARS-CoV-2 infection. TCRdb re-called the 5' RACE reads with MiXCR, one entry per CDR3 protein. Of 60,000 to 80,000 distinct CDR3 sequences in the sample, 12% are singletons; the top ten hold around 4.3%. Sequencing input: whole blood. The receptor set was obtained from an adult who was a healthcare worker with PCR-confirmed SARS-CoV-2 infection or an uninfected control (not recorded which).

The J gene is TRBJ1-5, the V gene TRBV5-6; D unresolved. Per germline, CDR1 SGHDT and CDR2 YYEEEE. The CDR3 is made up of 14 amino acids. The ends were cut back, 2 bases at V and 3 bases at J, with 9 bases in the middle. CDR3 in DNA: TGTGCCAGCAGCTTTGGACTGTCCAATCAGCCCCAGCATTTT. It encodes CASSFGLSNQPQHF.

This clonotype was counted only a few times. In DNA form, the CDR3 reads TGCAGCGTTACCAGGGCCCCAGATACGCAGTATTTT. Its protein is CSVTRAPDTQYF. The rearrangement links TRBV29-1 to TRBJ2-3, with D perhaps TRBD1 (5 bases). V was pared by 5 bases and J by 4 bases, with 10 bases between. Germline V gene sequence: CDR1 SQVTM, CDR2 ANQGSEA. CDR3 length: 12 residues.

This clonotype turned up a few times. This chain uses TRBV18 with TRBJ2-7; TRBD1 matches at 11 bases. The CDR3 contains 14 residues. V trimming: 4 bases; J trimming: 4 bases; junction bases outside the gene matches: 3. The germline V gene encodes CDR1 KGHSH and CDR2 LQKENI. The CDR3, as DNA: TGTGCCAGCTCACTGGGACAGGGGGTATACGAGCAGTACTTC. Translation: CASSLGQGVYEQYF.

V gene TRBV7-9 combines with J gene TRBJ1-1; TRBD1 matches at 10 bases. CDR1 and CDR2 (germline): SEHNR, FQNEAQ (reference sequence). The CDR3 spans 15 residues. V dropped 1 base and J dropped 4; count of bases not matched to a gene: 3. CDR3 amino acids: CASSLGDRGPTEAFF. CDR3 in DNA: TGTGCCAGCAGCTTAGGGGACAGGGGACCCACTGAAGCTTTCTTT.

This clonotype has a handful of counts. The J gene is TRBJ1-6, the V gene TRBV7-9; no definite D call. Germline assignment: CDR1 SEHNR and CDR2 FQNEAQ (reference sequence). The CDR3 length is 14 residues. With 1 base removed from V and 8 bases from J, the gap between germline ends came to 9 bases. In nucleotides, the CDR3 is TGTGCCAGCAGCTTAGGGCCTGGGGATTCACCCCTCCACTTT. Its translation is CASSLGPGDSPLHF.

This clonotype occurred many times. This chain connects TRBV19 to TRBJ2-7; the match to TRBD2 covers 9 bases. This CDR3 is 15 amino acids long. Germline values: CDR1 LNHDA, CDR2 SQIVND (reference sequence). V lost 11 bases to trimming and J lost 2 bases; unmatched junction nucleotides: 13. CDR3: CAGKGGRADAYEQYF. DNA of the CDR3: TGTGCCGGCAAGGGCGGGAGGGCCGATGCCTACGAGCAGTACTTC.

This clonotype was observed a few times. CDR3 DNA: TGTGCCAGCAGCCCCCCCCTCAGACAGGGGGCTAAGTACGAGCAGTACTTC. It yields the protein CASSPPLRQGAKYEQYF. V gene TRBV14 combines with J gene TRBJ2-7; 10 bases are shared with TRBD1. From germline, CDR1 is SGHDN and CDR2 FVKESK. The CDR3 spans 17 residues. After removal of 4 bases from V and 4 bases from J, the junction contained 13 bases not matched to a gene. The whole variable domain, filled in from reference TRBV14 and TRBJ2-7, reads EAGVTQFPSHSVIEKGQTVTLRCDPISGHDNLYWYRRVMGKEIKFLLHFVKESKQDESGMPNNRFLAERTGGTYSTLKVQPAELEDSGVYFCASSPPLRQGAKYEQYFGPGTRLTVT.

This clonotype occurred many times. The V gene is TRBV10-3, the J gene TRBJ2-5; 10 positions match TRBD2. The CDR3 covers 14 residues. Trimming cost V 4 bases and J 5 bases; bases outside gene matches: 4. Germline CDR1 and CDR2: ENHRY and SYGVKD. The CDR3, as DNA: TGTGCCATCAGTGCGGCTAGCGGGAGTGAGACCCAGTACTTC. Translating it yields CAISAASGSETQYF.

The rearrangement uses TRBV7-9 and TRBJ2-5; D uncertain. Looked up from germline, CDR1 is SEHNR and CDR2 is FQNEAQ (reference sequence). The CDR3 has 11 residues. Trimming cost V 2 bases and J 5 bases, with 3 bases left between them. This CDR3 reads CASSLPETQYF. CDR3 DNA: TGTGCCAGCAGCTTACCGGAGACCCAGTACTTC.

This clonotype was detected only a few times. The genes are TRBV7-2 and TRBJ2-7, with D unclear. Per the germline V gene, CDR1 is SGHTA and CDR2 is FQGNSA. CDR3 length: 13 residues. V lost 1 base to trimming and J lost 3 bases, with 7 bases between them. This CDR3 is CASSLVSVYEQYF. The CDR3 region has the DNA TGTGCCAGCAGCTTAGTCAGTGTCTACGAGCAGTACTTC.

This clonotype was seen at least ten times. The J gene is TRBJ2-3, the V gene TRBV20-1; D may be TRBD2 (5 bases). The V gene's germline CDR1 is DFQATT and CDR2 SNEGSKA (reference sequence). The CDR3 length is 15 residues. The ends were cut back, 5 bases at V and 3 bases at J, with 18 bases in the middle. The CDR3 DNA reads TGCAGTGCTGACCCGCCGGCGGGTGGAACAGATACGCAGTATTTT. Amino acids: CSADPPAGGTDTQYF.

The V gene is TRBV9, the J gene TRBJ1-1; a possible D gene is TRBD1 (5 bases). Germline V gives CDR1 SGDLS, CDR2 YYNGEE. The CDR3 has 13 residues. Trimming took off 4 bases at V and 6 bases at J, with 13 bases between the two ends. CDR3 in DNA: TGTGCCAGCAGCTCAGGGATGGGCCCTGAAGCTTTCTTT. Protein product: CASSSGMGPEAFF.

This clonotype was found many times. The V and J genes are TRBV21-1 and TRBJ2-1; the D call TRBD1 from the table was never checked on the DNA. TRBV21-1 is a pseudogene segment. The CDR3 consists of 11 residues. Here the CDR3 DNA reads TGTGCCAGACCCTTTAAGACAGGGCAGTTCTTC. Amino acids: CARPFKTGQFF.

This clonotype was seen only once. This chain links TRBV12-3 or TRBV12-4 with TRBJ2-1, with 7 bases aligning to TRBD2. Unmatched junction bases numbered 4, after V lost 5 bases and J lost 0 bases. The CDR3 loop spans 15 amino acids. The chain's CDR3 is CASSGTIISYNEQFF. The CDR3 coding sequence is TGTGCCAGCAGTGGGACTATCATCTCCTACAATGAGCAGTTCTTC.

At least ten counts were recorded for this clonotype. The chain couples TRBV29-1 to TRBJ1-5; 7 bases fit TRBD1. The germline gives CDR1 SQVTM, CDR2 ANQGSEA. Trimming cost V 5 bases and J 7 bases; bases outside gene matches: 8. The CDR3 totals 13 residues. The CDR3 loop is CSVIDRVGQPQHF. In nucleotides, the CDR3 is TGCAGCGTTATCGACAGGGTCGGCCAGCCCCAGCATTTT.

The genes are TRBV29-1 and TRBJ1-2; perhaps TRBD1 as D (6 bases). Germline V gene data show CDR1 as SQVTM and CDR2 as ANQGSEA. The CDR3 has 13 amino acids. Trimming pared 7 bases from V and 4 bases from J, leaving 16 bases between. CDR3: CSGRTDLTYGYTF. The DNA of the CDR3 is TGCAGCGGAAGGACAGATCTAACCTATGGCTACACCTTC. Full variable domain (missing parts from reference TRBV29-1 and TRBJ1-2): SAVISQKPSRDICQRGTSLTIQCQVDSQVTMMFWYRQQPGQSLTLIATANQGSEATYESGFVIDKFPISRPNLTFSTLTVSNMSPEDSSIYLCSGRTDLTYGYTFGSGTRLTVV.

The chain is built from TRBV7-2 and TRBJ2-1, with TRBD2 as a possible D gene (5 bases). This CDR3 is built from 13 residues. Germline CDR1 is SGHTA and CDR2 is FQGNSA. Trimming stripped 1 base from V and 8 bases from J, with 9 bases between. CDR3 in amino acids: CASSLGRGDEQFF. DNA for the CDR3: TGTGCCAGCAGCTTAGGTCGGGGAGATGAGCAGTTCTTC.

The chain uses TRBV29-1 and TRBJ1-4; 9 bases are a match to TRBD1. From germline, CDR1 is SQVTM and CDR2 ANQGSEA. This CDR3 has 13 residues. V lost 7 bases and J lost 8; bases outside the gene matches: 8. CDR3 DNA: TGCAGCGCCTGGACAGGGGAGGGGGAAAAACTGTTTTTT. This encodes CSAWTGEGEKLFF.